The clone carrying this T cell receptor beta chain was detected only a few times. TCRdb re-derived calls from the 5' RACE reads in MiXCR, one entry per CDR3 protein. The sample gives 45,000 to 65,000 distinct CDR3 sequences, 6% to 8.5% of which show up once; over 30% is in the top ten. These data come from a study of spatial heterogeneity in lung cancer. Turning to the study itself: PBMC samples from follow-up, when available, were sequenced at a median of roughly two years post-resection. In the raw reads, each unique TCR and UMI combination was present more than ten times on average. Among detected sequences, beta-chain ones consistently exceeded alpha-chain ones in number.

Time point denoted: blood at routine non-recurrence follow-up after resection. Without sorting, whole RNA was sequenced from tumor, nontumor lung or frozen PBMC. The origin of this receptor is a female donor with early-stage non-small cell lung cancer. Sequenced material: PBMCs, taken at follow-up.

In nucleotides, the CDR3 is TGTGCCACCAGTGATCCTACAGGGGGCAATCAGCCCCAGCATTTT. Amino acid sequence: CATSDPTGGNQPQHF. The chain couples TRBV24-1 to TRBJ1-5, with 7 nucleotides matching TRBD1. V lost 3 bases and J lost 2; bases outside the gene matches: 3. Germline V gene sequence: CDR1 KGHDR, CDR2 SFDVKD. The CDR3 is 15 residues long.